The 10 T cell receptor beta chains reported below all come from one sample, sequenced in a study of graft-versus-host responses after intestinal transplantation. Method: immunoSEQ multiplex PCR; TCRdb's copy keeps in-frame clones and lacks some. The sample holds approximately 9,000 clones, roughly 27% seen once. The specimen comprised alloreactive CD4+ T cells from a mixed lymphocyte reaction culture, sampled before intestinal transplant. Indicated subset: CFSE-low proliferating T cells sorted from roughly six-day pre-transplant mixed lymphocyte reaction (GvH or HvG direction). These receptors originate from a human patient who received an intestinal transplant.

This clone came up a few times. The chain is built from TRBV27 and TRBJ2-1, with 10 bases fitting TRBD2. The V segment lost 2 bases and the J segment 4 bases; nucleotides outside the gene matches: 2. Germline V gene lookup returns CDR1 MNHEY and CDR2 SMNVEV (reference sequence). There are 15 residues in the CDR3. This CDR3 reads CASSLGTSAYNEQFF. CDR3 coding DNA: TGTGCCAGCAGTTTAGGGACTAGCGCTTACAATGAGCAGTTCTTC.

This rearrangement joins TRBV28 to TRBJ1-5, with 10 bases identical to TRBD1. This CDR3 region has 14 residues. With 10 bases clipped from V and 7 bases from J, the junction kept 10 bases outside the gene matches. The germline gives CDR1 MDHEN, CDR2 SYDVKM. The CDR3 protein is CATGTGAGRQPQHF. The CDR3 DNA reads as TGTGCCACGGGGACAGGGGCCGGGAGGCAGCCCCAGCATTTT.

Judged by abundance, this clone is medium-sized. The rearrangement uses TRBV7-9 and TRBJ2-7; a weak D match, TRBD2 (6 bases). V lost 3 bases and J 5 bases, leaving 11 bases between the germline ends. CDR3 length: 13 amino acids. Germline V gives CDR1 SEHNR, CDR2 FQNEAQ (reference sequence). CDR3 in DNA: TGTGCCAGCAGCTTTGGGGGGAAGGACGAGCAGTACTTC. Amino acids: CASSFGGKDEQYF.

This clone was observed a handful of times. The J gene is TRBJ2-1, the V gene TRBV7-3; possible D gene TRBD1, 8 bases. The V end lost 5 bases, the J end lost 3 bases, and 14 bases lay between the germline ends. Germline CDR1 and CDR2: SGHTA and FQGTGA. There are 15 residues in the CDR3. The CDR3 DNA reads TGTGCCAGCAGCCCGACAGGGGAGGGCTACAATGAGCAGTTCTTC. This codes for CASSPTGEGYNEQFF.

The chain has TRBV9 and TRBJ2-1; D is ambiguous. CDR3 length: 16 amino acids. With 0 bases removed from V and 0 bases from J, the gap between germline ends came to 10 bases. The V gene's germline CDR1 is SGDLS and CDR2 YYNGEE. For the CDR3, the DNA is TGTGCCAGCAGCGTAGTGGGTGAGAGCTCCTACAATGAGCAGTTCTTC. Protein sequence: CASSVVGESSYNEQFF.

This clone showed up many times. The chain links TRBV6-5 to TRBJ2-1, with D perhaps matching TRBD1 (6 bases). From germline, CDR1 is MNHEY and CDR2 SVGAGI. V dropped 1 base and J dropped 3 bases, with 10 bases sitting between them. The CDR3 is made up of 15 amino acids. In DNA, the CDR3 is TGTGCCAGCAGTTACTGGGCAGGGGACTACAATGAGCAGTTCTTC. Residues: CASSYWAGDYNEQFF.

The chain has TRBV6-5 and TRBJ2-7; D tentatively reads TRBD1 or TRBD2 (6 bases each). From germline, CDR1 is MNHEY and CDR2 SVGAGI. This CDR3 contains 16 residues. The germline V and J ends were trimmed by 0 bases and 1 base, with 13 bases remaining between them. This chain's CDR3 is CASSYSRGVLSYEQYF. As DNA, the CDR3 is TGTGCCAGCAGTTACTCGAGGGGGGTCTTGTCCTACGAGCAGTACTTC.

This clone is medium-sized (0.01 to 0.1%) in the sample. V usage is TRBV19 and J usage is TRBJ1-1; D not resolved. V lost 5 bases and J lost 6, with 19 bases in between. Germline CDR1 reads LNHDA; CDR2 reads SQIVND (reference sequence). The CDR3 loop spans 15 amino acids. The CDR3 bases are TGTGCCAGTAGTCAAGATCCCACGGTGGGCGCTGAAGCTTTCTTT. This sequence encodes CASSQDPTVGAEAFF.

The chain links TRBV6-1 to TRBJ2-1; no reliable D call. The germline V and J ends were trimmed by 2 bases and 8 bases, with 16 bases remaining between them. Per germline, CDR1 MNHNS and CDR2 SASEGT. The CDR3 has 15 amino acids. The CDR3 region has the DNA TGTGCCAGCAGTGAATCTCTTAGGGCTGGCTATGAGCAGTTCTTC. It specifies CASSESLRAGYEQFF.

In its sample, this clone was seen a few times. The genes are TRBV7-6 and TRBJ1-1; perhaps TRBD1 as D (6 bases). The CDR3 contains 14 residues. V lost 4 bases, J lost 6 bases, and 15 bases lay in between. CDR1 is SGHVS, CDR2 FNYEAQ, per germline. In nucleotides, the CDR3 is TGTGCCAGCAGCTCATTTCCAGGGGCTGCTGAAGCTTTCTTT. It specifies CASSSFPGAAEAFF.